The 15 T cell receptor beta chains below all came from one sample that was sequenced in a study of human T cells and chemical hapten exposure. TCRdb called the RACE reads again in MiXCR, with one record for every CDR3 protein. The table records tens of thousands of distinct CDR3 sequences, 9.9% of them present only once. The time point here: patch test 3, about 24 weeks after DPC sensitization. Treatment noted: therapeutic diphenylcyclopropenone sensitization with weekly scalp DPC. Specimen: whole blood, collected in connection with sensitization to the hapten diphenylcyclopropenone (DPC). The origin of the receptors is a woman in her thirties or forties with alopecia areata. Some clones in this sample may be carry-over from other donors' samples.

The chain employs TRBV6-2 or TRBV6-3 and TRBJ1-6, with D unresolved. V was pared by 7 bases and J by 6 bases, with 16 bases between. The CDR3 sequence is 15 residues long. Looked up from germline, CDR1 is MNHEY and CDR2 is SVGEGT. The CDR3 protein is CASTKTRNANSPLHF. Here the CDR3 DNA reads TGTGCCAGCACGAAGACGCGGAATGCTAATTCACCCCTCCACTTT.

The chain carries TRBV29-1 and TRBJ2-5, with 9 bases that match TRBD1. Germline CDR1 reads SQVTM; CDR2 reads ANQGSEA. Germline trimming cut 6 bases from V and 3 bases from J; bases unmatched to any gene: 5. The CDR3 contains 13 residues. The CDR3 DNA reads TGCAGCGTAGTGGGACAGGGAAAAGAGACCCAGTACTTC. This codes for CSVVGQGKETQYF.

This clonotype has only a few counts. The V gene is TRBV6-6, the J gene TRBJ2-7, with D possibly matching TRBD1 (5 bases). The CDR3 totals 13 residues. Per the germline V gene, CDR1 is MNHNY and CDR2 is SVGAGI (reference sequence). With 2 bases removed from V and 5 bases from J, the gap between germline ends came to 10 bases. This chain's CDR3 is CASSYGRGDEQYF. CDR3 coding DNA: TGTGCCAGCAGTTACGGAAGGGGTGACGAGCAGTACTTC.

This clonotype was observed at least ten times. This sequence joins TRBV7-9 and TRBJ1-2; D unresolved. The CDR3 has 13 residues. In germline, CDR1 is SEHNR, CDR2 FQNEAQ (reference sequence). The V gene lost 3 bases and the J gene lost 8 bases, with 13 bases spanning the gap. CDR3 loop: CASSFSGMGGYTF. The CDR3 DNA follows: TGTGCCAGCAGCTTCTCTGGCATGGGAGGCTACACCTTC.

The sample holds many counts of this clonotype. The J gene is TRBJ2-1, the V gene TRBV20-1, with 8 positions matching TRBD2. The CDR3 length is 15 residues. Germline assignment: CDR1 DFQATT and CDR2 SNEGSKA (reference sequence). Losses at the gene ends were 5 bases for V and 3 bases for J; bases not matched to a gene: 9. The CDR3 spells CSAPEAGGDYNEQFF. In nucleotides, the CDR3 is TGCAGTGCTCCCGAGGCGGGGGGTGACTACAATGAGCAGTTCTTC.

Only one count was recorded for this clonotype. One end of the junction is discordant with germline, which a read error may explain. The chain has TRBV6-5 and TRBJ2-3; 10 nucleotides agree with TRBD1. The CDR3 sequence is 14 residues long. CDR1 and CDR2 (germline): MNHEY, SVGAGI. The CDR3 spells CASSYGTGADTQYF. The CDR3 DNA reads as TGTGCCAGTAGTTACGGGACAGGGGCAGATACGCAGTATTTT.

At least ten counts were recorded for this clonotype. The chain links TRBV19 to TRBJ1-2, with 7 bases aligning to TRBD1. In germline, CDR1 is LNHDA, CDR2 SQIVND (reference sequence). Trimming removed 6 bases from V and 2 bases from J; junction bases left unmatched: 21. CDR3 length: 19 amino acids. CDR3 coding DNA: TGTGCCAGTAGGCCGAGCAAGGGACAGAAGCCCTTTGCCAACTATGGCTACACCTTC. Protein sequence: CASRPSKGQKPFANYGYTF.

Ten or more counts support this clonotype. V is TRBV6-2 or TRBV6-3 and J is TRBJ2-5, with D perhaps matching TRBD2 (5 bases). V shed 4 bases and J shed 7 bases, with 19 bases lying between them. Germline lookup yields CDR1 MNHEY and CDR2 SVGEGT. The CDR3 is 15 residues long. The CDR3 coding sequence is TGTGCCAGCAGTTCTACGGGAACGAAGACGGGGACCCAGTACTTC. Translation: CASSSTGTKTGTQYF.

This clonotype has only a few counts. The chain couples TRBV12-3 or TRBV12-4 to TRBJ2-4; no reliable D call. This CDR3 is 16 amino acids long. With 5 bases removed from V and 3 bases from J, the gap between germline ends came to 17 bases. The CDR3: CASSPTGRAIKNIQYF. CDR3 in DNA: TGTGCCAGCAGTCCAACGGGCCGGGCCATCAAAAACATTCAGTACTTC.

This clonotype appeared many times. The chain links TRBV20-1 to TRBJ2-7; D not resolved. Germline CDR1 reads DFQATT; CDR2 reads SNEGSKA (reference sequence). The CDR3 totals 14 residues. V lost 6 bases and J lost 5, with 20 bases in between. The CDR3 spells CSAYKATIKDEQYF. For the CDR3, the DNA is TGCAGTGCGTACAAAGCGACCATTAAGGACGAGCAGTACTTC.

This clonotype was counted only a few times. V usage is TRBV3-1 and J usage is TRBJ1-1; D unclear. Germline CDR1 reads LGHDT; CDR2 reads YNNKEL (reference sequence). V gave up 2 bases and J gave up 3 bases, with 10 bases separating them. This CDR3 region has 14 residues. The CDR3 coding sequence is TGTGCCAGCAGCCAAAAGTCCGGCTACACTGAAGCTTTCTTT. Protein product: CASSQKSGYTEAFF.

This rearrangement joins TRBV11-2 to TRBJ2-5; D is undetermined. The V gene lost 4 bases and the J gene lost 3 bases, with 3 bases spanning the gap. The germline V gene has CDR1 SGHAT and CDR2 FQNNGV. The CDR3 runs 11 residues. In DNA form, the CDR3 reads TGTGCCAGCAGCTCGGAAGAGACCCAGTACTTC. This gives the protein CASSSEETQYF.

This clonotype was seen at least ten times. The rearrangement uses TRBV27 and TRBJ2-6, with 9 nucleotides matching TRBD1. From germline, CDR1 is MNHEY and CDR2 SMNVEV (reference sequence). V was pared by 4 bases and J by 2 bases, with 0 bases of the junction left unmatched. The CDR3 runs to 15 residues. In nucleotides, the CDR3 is TGTGCCAGCAGTTGGACAGGGGCTGGGGCCAACGTCCTGACTTTC. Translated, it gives CASSWTGAGANVLTF.

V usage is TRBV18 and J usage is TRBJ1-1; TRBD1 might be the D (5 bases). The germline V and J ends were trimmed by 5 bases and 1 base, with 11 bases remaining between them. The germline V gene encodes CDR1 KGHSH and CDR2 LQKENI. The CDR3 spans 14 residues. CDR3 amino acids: CASSVQTGNTEAFF. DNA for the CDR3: TGTGCCAGCTCAGTACAAACAGGGAACACTGAAGCTTTCTTT.

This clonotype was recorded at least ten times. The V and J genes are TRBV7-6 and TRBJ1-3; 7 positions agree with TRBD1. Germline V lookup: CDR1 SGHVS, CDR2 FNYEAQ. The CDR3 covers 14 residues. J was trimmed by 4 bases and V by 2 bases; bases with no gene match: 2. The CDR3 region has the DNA TGTGCCAGCAGCTTACCGGGACAGGGAAACACCATATATTTT. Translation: CASSLPGQGNTIYF.